These 17 T cell receptor beta chains were sequenced from one sample in a study of T-cell memory formation after mild COVID-19. TCRdb itself ran the 5' RACE reads through MiXCR, one entry per CDR3 protein. The sample yields around 400,000 distinct CDR3 sequences, 20% to 30% seen once. Sequencing input: PBMCs or a T cell subset sorted from them (not recorded which). All receptors come from an adult woman who had mild COVID-19 (a few samples of this study predate the infection). Cell type and time point are not known.

This sequence joins TRBV24-1 and TRBJ2-3; D is possibly TRBD2 (6 bases). The CDR3 contains 15 residues. Per germline, CDR1 KGHDR and CDR2 SFDVKD. V shed 9 bases and J shed 0 bases, with 15 bases lying between them. This CDR3 is CATPRPGVSTDTQYF. For the CDR3, the DNA is TGTGCCACCCCCCGGCCGGGAGTTAGCACAGATACGCAGTATTTT.

This chain links TRBV4-2 with TRBJ2-2; 13 nucleotides match TRBD2. V trimming: 4 bases; J trimming: 4 bases; junction bases outside the gene matches: 6. Looked up from germline, CDR1 is LGHNA and CDR2 is YNFKEQ. This CDR3 comprises 17 residues. The CDR3 nucleotides are TGTGCCAGCAGCCCTCTAACTAGCGGGGGGGCCACCGGGGAGCTGTTTTTT. As protein: CASSPLTSGGATGELFF.

This clonotype appeared a few times. This chain links TRBV12-3 or TRBV12-4 with TRBJ2-7; 13 bases map to TRBD2. The CDR3 loop spans 15 amino acids. Trimming took 7 bases from V and 5 from J; bases not matched to a gene: 8. CDR3 residues: CASTGLAGVLNEQYF. The CDR3 DNA follows: TGTGCCAGCACCGGACTAGCGGGGGTACTCAACGAGCAGTACTTC.

This sequence joins TRBV19 and TRBJ1-2; the D is unclear. Germline CDR1 reads LNHDA; CDR2 reads SQIVND (reference sequence). CDR3 length: 14 amino acids. V lost 4 bases to trimming and J lost 4 bases, with 13 bases between them. The CDR3 loop reads CASSTMEIPYGYTF. Here the CDR3 DNA reads TGTGCCAGTAGTACAATGGAGATACCCTATGGCTACACCTTC.

The chain carries TRBV30 and TRBJ1-1; D gene unclear. Trimming left V 0 bases short and J 2 bases short, with 7 bases between. This CDR3 contains 13 residues. Germline CDR1 and CDR2: GTSNPN and SVGIG (reference sequence). CDR3 region: CAWSVQINTEAFF. In DNA, the CDR3 is TGTGCCTGGAGTGTCCAGATAAACACTGAAGCTTTCTTT.

This clonotype was seen many times. The chain combines TRBV12-3 or TRBV12-4 with TRBJ2-2, with D possibly matching TRBD1 (6 bases). V was pared by 6 bases and J by 1 base, with 9 bases between. The CDR3 totals 14 residues. CDR3 DNA sequence: TGTGCCAGCAGGTCGACAGGGAACACCGGGGAGCTGTTTTTT. It encodes CASRSTGNTGELFF.

V and J are TRBV24-1 and TRBJ2-3; D tentatively reads TRBD1 or TRBD2 (5 bases each). V lost 0 bases to trimming and J lost 1 base, with 7 bases between them. The CDR3 extends over 15 amino acids. The germline V gene encodes CDR1 KGHDR and CDR2 SFDVKD. Here the CDR3 reads CATSDLWDGTDTQYF. The CDR3 region has the DNA TGTGCCACCAGTGATTTGTGGGACGGCACAGATACGCAGTATTTT.

The count of this clonotype is one. The V and J genes are TRBV20-1 and TRBJ1-1; TRBD1 aligns across 9 bases. Germline CDR1 reads DFQATT; CDR2 reads SNEGSKA (reference sequence). The ends lost 3 bases at V and 4 bases at J; junction bases unmatched: 9. The CDR3 runs to 15 residues. CDR3 DNA: TGCAGTGCTAGTTACAGGGGGCCGGTGGTCACTGAAGCTTTCTTT. It encodes CSASYRGPVVTEAFF.

This clonotype was picked up many times. Germline is not matched at one junction end, which may reflect a read error. The chain links TRBV5-1 to TRBJ2-5; tentatively, D is TRBD2 (5 bases). Germline V gene sequence: CDR1 SGHRS, CDR2 YFSETQ. This CDR3 is built from 10 residues. CDR3: CASGEETQYF. CDR3 nucleotides: TGTGCCAGCGGTGAAGAGACCCAGTACTTC. Drawing the rest from reference TRBV5-1 and TRBJ2-5, the complete variable domain is KAGVTQTPRYLIKTRGQQVTLSCSPISGHRSVSWYQQTPGQGLQFLFEYFSETQRNKGNFPGRFSGRQFSNSRSEMNVSTLELGDSALYLCASGEETQYFGPGTRLLVL.

This clonotype has a handful of counts. This rearrangement joins TRBV4-1 to TRBJ2-7, with D maybe TRBD1 (6 bases). This CDR3 has 15 residues. Trimming left V 1 base short and J 5 bases short, with 15 bases between. The germline CDR1 and CDR2 sequences are MGHRA and YSYEKL. The CDR3 DNA is TGCGCCAGCAGCCAAGGGGGGCAGGTTTACAACGAGCAGTACTTC. Translation gives CASSQGGQVYNEQYF.

The CDR3, as DNA: TGTGCCAGCAGTTTGGGTCAGGGGCTAGGCGGGGAGCTGTTTTTT. Translated, it gives CASSLGQGLGGELFF. This chain connects TRBV12-3 or TRBV12-4 to TRBJ2-2; weak D call: TRBD1 (6 bases). The V end lost 3 bases, the J end lost 7 bases, and 15 bases lay between the germline ends. The CDR3 contains 15 residues.

The V call is TRBV12-3 or TRBV12-4, the J call TRBJ1-1, with TRBD1 matching over 8 bases. This CDR3 is 17 amino acids long. J gave up 1 base and V 5 bases, and 12 bases lay outside the gene matches. The CDR3 nucleotides read TGTGCCAGCAGTACATTCGCTAACAGGGGGGGGAACACTGAAGCTTTCTTT. It codes for CASSTFANRGGNTEAFF.

In regard to this clonotype: At one of its ends the junction is not consistent with the germline gene, which may arise from a read error. This chain joins TRBV7-9 and TRBJ2-1, with TRBD2 matching over 10 bases. Germline CDR1 is SEHNR and CDR2 is FQNEAQ (reference sequence). The CDR3 runs 13 residues. The CDR3 sequence is CLTGTSEYNEQFF. In nucleotides, the CDR3 is TGCTTAACCGGGACTAGCGAGTACAATGAGCAGTTCTTC. The full variable domain, rest sourced from reference TRBV7-9 and TRBJ2-1, is DTGVSQNPRHKITKRGQNVTFRCDPISEHNRLYWYRQTLGQGPEFLTYFQNEAQLEKSRLLSDRFSAERPKGSFSTLEIQRTEQGDSAMYLCLTGTSEYNEQFFGPGTRLTVL.

The J gene is TRBJ2-3, the V gene TRBV25-1, with 10 bases lining up with TRBD1. Germline CDR1 MGHDK, CDR2 SYGVNS. V lost 3 bases and J lost 4; bases outside the gene matches: 7. The CDR3 consists of 16 residues. This chain's CDR3 is CASSESRDRGADTQYF. CDR3 DNA sequence: TGTGCCAGCAGTGAGTCCCGGGACAGGGGCGCAGATACGCAGTATTTT.

V is TRBV6-4 and J is TRBJ2-2; 8 bases align to TRBD1. CDR1 and CDR2 (germline): MRHNA, SNTAGT. J gave up 5 bases and V 6 bases, and 8 bases lay outside the gene matches. The CDR3 is 15 residues long. In nucleotides, the CDR3 is TGTGCCAGCAGCCCAACAGGGGGGCGGACCGGGGAGCTGTTTTTT. This encodes CASSPTGGRTGELFF.

This clonotype was recorded at least ten times. The V and J genes are TRBV9 and TRBJ2-3; D remains unclear. Germline V gives CDR1 SGDLS, CDR2 YYNGEE. Trimming pared 2 bases from V and 0 bases from J, leaving 7 bases between. This CDR3 has 14 residues. The CDR3 loop is CASSVVLSTDTQYF. DNA of the CDR3: TGTGCCAGCAGCGTGGTGTTAAGCACAGATACGCAGTATTTT. Complete variable domain (other parts from reference TRBV9 and TRBJ2-3): DSGVTQTPKHLITATGQRVTLRCSPRSGDLSVYWYQQSLDQGLQFLIQYYNGEERAKGNILERFSAQQFPDLHSELNLSSLELGDSALYFCASSVVLSTDTQYFGPGTRLTVL.

This clonotype was counted a single time. The J gene is TRBJ2-3, the V gene TRBV12-3 or TRBV12-4; D call uncertain. This CDR3 contains 13 residues. V dropped 7 bases and J dropped 6 bases, with 14 bases sitting between them. DNA for the CDR3: TGTGCCAGCATCCGCCCTAGTTCCGATACGCAGTATTTT. Protein sequence: CASIRPSSDTQYF.